The rows below give T cell receptor beta chains drawn from one sample of a study of graft-versus-host responses after intestinal transplantation. Here immunoSEQ multiplex PCR was the method, and the copy in TCRdb shows in-frame clones only, minus some. The sample includes roughly 93,000 clones, around 90% of them seen just once. Antigens for these TCRs are unknown. The specimen comprised unstimulated CD8+ T cells sorted from spleen or lymph node cells, sampled before transplant. These receptors were obtained from a human donor who was the organ donor for an intestinal transplant. The CDR3 runs from the conserved cysteine through the conserved F or W. The D gene is left open where the match is weak. Clone size is given for some rows only: seen once, a few or many times, or a class if the clone is expanded.

V	size	D	J	DNA	CDR3
TRBV7-9	.	TRBD2	TRBJ2-3	TGTGCCAGCAGCTGGGGGACTAGCGGGGGGTTCACAGATACGCAGTATTTT	CASSWGTSGGFTDTQYF
TRBV19	.	.	TRBJ2-1	TGTGCCAGTAGTATAGGCGGGCTCCCCAACAATGAGCAGTTCTTC	CASSIGGLPNNEQFF
TRBV5-4	.	.	TRBJ2-5	TGTGCCAGCAGCTTATTTGGCCGAGAGACCCAGTACTTC	CASSLFGRETQYF
TRBV28	.	.	TRBJ1-1	TGTGCCAGCAGCCCCGACAGGCCTGAAGCTTTCTTT	CASSPDRPEAFF
TRBV19	.	TRBD1	TRBJ1-3	TGTGCCAGTAGTCTACAGGGGGCTGGAAACACCATATATTTT	CASSLQGAGNTIYF
TRBV4-1	.	TRBD1	TRBJ2-1	TGCGCCAGCAGCCATGGGACAGGGAACGGAATTGAGCAGTTCTTC	CASSHGTGNGIEQFF
TRBV27	.	.	TRBJ1-2	TGTGCCAGCAGTAACGGAGCCATGACCTATGGCTACACCTTC	CASSNGAMTYGYTF
TRBV19	.	TRBD1	TRBJ1-6	TGTGCCAGTAACCAACAGGGGAGTTATTCACCCCTCCACTTT	CASNQQGSYSPLHF
TRBV7-6	.	TRBD1	TRBJ1-3	TGTGCCAGCAGCCTCCGGACAGGGCTAAGTGGAAACACCATATATTTT	CASSLRTGLSGNTIYF
TRBV15	.	TRBD1	TRBJ2-3	TGTGCCACCAGCACACCGGGACAGGGGACAGATACGCAGTATTTT	CATSTPGQGTDTQYF
TRBV4-1	.	.	TRBJ1-2	TGCGCCAGCAGCCAAGAACCAGGGCACTATGGCTACACCTTC	CASSQEPGHYGYTF
TRBV7-9	.	.	TRBJ2-7	TGTGCCAGCAGCTTAGGAGGCTTGGGGCGGTCCTACGAGCAGTACTTC	CASSLGGLGRSYEQYF
TRBV9	once	.	TRBJ2-3	TGTGCCAGCAGCGTAGACGGGGATCTCACAGATACGCAGTATTTT	CASSVDGDLTDTQYF
TRBV5-1	.	.	TRBJ2-7	TGCGCCAGCAGCCGGACTGGTGGGGCCTACGAGCAGTACTTC	CASSRTGGAYEQYF
TRBV23-1	.	.	TRBJ1-2	TGCGCCAGCAGTCAAAAGGGGTTGAGATATGGCTACACCTTC	CASSQKGLRYGYTF
TRBV4-1	.	.	TRBJ1-1	TGCGCCAGCAGCCAAGGTGGAGGTGTGAACACTGAAGCTTTCTTT	CASSQGGGVNTEAFF
TRBV11-2	.	.	TRBJ1-6	TGTGCCAGCAGCTATAACAGGGAAGGTAATTCACCCCTCCACTTT	CASSYNREGNSPLHF
TRBV27	.	.	TRBJ2-1	TGTGCCAGCAGTTTAGGTCGGGAGCAGTTCTTC	CASSLGREQFF
TRBV4-2	once	TRBD1	TRBJ1-3	TGTGCCAGCAGCGAATACAGGGGCCAAGGAAACACCATATATTTT	CASSEYRGQGNTIYF
TRBV4-1	.	TRBD2	TRBJ2-1	TGCGCCAGCAGCCAAGAGGGACTAGCGGGGGTAAATGAGCAGTTCTTC	CASSQEGLAGVNEQFF
TRBV28	.	TRBD1	TRBJ2-3	TGTGCCAGCAGTTTTTCCCGTGTTCTGGGACAGGGGTACACAGATACGCAGTATTTT	CASSFSRVLGQGYTDTQYF
TRBV5-1	.	.	TRBJ1-2	TGCGCCAGCAGCTTGAACGCGGGGTCCCAATATGGCTACACCTTC	CASSLNAGSQYGYTF
TRBV9	.	TRBD1	TRBJ1-1	TGTGCCAGCAGTCGGACAGGGTCAAGCAACACTGAAGCTTTCTTT	CASSRTGSSNTEAFF
TRBV9	.	.	TRBJ1-2	TGTGCCAGCAGCGTAGCTGTTGGCCCCCGGGCTAACTATGGCTACACCTTC	CASSVAVGPRANYGYTF
TRBV7-6	.	.	TRBJ2-7	TGTGCCAGCAGCCCACTTACTAGTACCCACGAGCAGTACTTC	CASSPLTSTHEQYF
TRBV19	.	TRBD1	TRBJ2-7	TGTGCCAGTAGTATCGCAGGGGGTTCCTACGAGCAGTACTTC	CASSIAGGSYEQYF
TRBV14	once	.	TRBJ2-3	TGTGCCAGCAGCCAAGAGGCCCCTCCGCAGTATTTT	CASSQEAPPQYF
TRBV28	.	.	TRBJ1-2	TGTGCCAGCAGTCCGCTCCCGACAGCGGGCTATGGCTACACCTTC	CASSPLPTAGYGYTF
TRBV9	once	.	TRBJ2-2	TGTGCCAGCAGTCAAGCGGAGGAGCTGTTTTTT	CASSQAEELFF
TRBV4-1	.	TRBD2	TRBJ2-1	TGCGCCAGCAGCCAACTCAGGACTAGCGGGGGGGGATACAATGAGCAGTTCTTC	CASSQLRTSGGGYNEQFF
TRBV5-6	few	.	TRBJ1-3	TGTGCCAGCAGGCCTCCGGGTGGAAACACCATATATTTT	CASRPPGGNTIYF
TRBV4-1	.	.	TRBJ2-2	TGCGCCAGCAGCCAAGATTGGGCCTATCTAAGCACCGGGGAGCTGTTTTTT	CASSQDWAYLSTGELFF